This T cell receptor beta chain was obtained from a study of blood T cell repertoires in COVID-19. Study-wide context: From the United States, Italy and Spain came samples of acute and convalescent COVID-19.

Method: immunoSEQ multiplex PCR; TCRdb's copy keeps in-frame clones and lacks some. The sample lists about 160,000 clones; 80% to 90% were seen once. Seattle researchers signed up patients amid active infection and tracked them longitudinally. This sequence was found in a woman in her sixties or seventies with COVID-19, enrolled during active disease. The source material was peripheral blood.

The CDR3 region has the DNA TGTGCCAGCAGCTTCTCACGGGGGTCTGAAGCTTTCTTT. It translates to CASSFSRGSEAFF. This chain uses TRBV7-9 with TRBJ1-1; TRBD1 is a possible D gene (5 bases). This CDR3 has 13 residues. Germline V gene lookup returns CDR1 SEHNR and CDR2 FQNEAQ (reference sequence). V was trimmed by 3 bases and J by 6 bases, leaving 11 bases between them.